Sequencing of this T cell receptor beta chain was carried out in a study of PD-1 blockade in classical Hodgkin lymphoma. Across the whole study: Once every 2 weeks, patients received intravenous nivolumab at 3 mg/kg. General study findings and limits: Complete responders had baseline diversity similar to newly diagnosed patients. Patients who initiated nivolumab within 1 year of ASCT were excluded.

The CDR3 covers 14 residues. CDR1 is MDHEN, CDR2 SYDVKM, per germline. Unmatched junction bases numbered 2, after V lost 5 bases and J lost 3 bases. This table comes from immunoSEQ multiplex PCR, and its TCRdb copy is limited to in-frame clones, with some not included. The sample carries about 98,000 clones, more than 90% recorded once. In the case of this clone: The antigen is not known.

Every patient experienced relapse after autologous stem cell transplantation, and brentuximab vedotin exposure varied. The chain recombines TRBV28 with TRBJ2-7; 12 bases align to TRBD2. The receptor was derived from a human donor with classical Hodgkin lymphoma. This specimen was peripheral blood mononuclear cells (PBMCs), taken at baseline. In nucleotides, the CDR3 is TGTGCCAGCAGTCGACTAGCGGGAGTCTACGAGCAGTACTTC. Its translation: CASSRLAGVYEQYF.